The T cell receptor (beta chain) described here comes from a study of regulatory T cells in long-lasting Graves disease. Noted time point: newly diagnosed GD, antithyroid drugs for less than 3 months. PBMC-extracted RNA yielded the TCR library. Combining iRepertoire HTBI primers with Arm-PCR of CDR3 regions, the authors built TCR beta libraries. TCRdb used MiXCR to reprocess the multiplex PCR reads, holding one entry per CDR3 protein. The repertoire holds 450,000 to 600,000 distinct CDR3 sequences, with 13% as singletons. CDR3 length equals 15 residues. The V gene's germline CDR1 is DFQATT and CDR2 SNEGSKA (reference sequence). V dropped 1 base and J dropped 10 bases, with 17 bases sitting between them. There are a few counts of this clonotype. The data also belong to a second study, concerning T cells in Graves' hyperthyroidism and ophthalmopathy. As reported in that work: No progression to ophthalmopathy during 18 months of follow-up defined stable disease. Newly diagnosed patients aged 18 to 65 had hyperthyroidism of under 2 months' duration. An initial round of RT-PCR targeting the TCR CDR3 relied on the HTBI primer set.

This chain joins TRBV20-1 and TRBJ1-6, with D possibly being TRBD1 (6 bases). The starting material was peripheral blood mononuclear cells (PBMCs), obtained at new diagnosis, from a patient treated with antithyroid drugs. The clonotype comes from a man aged 30-40 years with Graves disease. CDR3 bases: TGCAGTGCTAGAGCCACACAGGGAATTAGCTCACCCCTCCACTTT. Encoded protein: CSARATQGISSPLHF.